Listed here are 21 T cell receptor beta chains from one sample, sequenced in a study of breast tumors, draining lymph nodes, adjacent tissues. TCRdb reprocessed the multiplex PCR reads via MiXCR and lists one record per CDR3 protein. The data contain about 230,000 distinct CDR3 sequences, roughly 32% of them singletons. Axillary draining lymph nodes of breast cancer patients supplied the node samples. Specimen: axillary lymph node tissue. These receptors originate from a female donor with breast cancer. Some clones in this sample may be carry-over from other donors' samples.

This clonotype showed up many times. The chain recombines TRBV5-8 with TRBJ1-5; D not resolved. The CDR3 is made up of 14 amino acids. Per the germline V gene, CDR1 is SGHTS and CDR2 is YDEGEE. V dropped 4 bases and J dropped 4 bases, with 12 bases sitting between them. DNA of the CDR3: TGTGCCAGCAGCCTAGGCCCCCTTAATCAGCCCCAGCATTTT. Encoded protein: CASSLGPLNQPQHF.

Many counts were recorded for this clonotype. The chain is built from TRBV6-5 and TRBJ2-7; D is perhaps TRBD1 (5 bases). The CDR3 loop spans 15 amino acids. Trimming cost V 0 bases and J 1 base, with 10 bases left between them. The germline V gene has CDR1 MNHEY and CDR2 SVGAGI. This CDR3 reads CASSYSIRQSYEQYF. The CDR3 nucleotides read TGTGCCAGCAGTTACTCGATCAGACAGTCCTACGAGCAGTACTTC.

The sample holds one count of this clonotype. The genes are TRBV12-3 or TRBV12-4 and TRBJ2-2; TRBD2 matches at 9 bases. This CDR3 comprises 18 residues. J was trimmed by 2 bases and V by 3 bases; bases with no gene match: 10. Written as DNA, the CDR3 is TGTGCCAGCAGTTTGGGGAAGGGTAGCGGGAGTAACACCGGGGAGCTGTTTTTT. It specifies CASSLGKGSGSNTGELFF.

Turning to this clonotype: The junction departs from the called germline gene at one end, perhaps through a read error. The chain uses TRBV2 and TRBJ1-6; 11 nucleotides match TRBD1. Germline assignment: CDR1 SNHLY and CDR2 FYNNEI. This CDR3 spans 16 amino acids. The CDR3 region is CASSGNGQGAVSPPHF. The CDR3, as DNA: TGTGCCAGCAGTGGCAATGGACAGGGGGCCGTTTCACCCCCCCACTTT.

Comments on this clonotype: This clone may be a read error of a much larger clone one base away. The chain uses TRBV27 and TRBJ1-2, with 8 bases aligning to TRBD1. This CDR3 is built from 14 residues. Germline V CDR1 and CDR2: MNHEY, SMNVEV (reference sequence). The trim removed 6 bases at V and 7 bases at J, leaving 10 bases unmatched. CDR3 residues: CASRSGAGGVGYTF. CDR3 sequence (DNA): TGTGCCAGCAGGAGCGGGGCAGGGGGCGTTGGCTACACCTTC.

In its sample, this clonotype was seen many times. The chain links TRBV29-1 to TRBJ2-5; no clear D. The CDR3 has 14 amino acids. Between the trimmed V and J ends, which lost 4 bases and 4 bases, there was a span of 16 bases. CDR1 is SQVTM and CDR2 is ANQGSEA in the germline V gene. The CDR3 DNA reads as TGCAGCGTTGCCCTGGAACCCTGGGCAGAGACCCAGTACTTC. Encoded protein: CSVALEPWAETQYF.

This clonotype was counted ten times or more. This chain's CDR3 is CASSYRAQRQDGMETQYF. The DNA for the CDR3 is TGTGCCAGCAGCTATCGGGCCCAGAGGCAGGACGGTATGGAGACCCAGTACTTC. The chain has TRBV13 and TRBJ2-5; no firm D call. The CDR3 runs to 18 residues. V was clipped by 4 bases and J by 5 bases, with 26 bases between them. Per germline, CDR1 PRHDT and CDR2 FYEKMQ (reference sequence).

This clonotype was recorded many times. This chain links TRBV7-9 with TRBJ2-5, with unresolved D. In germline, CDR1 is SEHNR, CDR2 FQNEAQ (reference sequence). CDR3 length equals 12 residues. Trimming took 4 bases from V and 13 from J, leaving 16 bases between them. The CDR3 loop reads CASSSQGFPPYF. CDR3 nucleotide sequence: TGTGCCAGCAGCTCCCAAGGGTTCCCACCGTACTTC. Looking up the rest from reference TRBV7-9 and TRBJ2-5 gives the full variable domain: DTGVSQNPRHKITKRGQNVTFRCDPISEHNRLYWYRQTLGQGPEFLTYFQNEAQLEKSRLLSDRFSAERPKGSFSTLEIQRTEQGDSAMYLCASSSQGFPPYFGPGTRLLVL.

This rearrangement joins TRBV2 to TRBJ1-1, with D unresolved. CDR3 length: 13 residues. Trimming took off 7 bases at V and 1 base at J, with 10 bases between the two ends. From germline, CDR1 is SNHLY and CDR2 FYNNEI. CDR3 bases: TGTGCCAGCATTTCGGGCGGGAACACTGAAGCTTTCTTT. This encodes CASISGGNTEAFF.

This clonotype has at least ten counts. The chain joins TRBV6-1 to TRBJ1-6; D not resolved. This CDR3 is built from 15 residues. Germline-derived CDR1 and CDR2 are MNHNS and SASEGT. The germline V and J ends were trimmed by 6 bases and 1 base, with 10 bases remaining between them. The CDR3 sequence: CASRPPGSYNSPLHF. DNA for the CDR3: TGTGCCAGCAGACCCCCGGGGTCCTATAATTCACCCCTCCACTTT.

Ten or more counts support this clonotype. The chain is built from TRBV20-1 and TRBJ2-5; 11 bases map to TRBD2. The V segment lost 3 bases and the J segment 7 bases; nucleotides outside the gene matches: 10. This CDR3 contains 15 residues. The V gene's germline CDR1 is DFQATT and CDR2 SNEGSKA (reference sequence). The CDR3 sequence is CSASLSSGRYSTQYF. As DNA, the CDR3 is TGCAGTGCTAGTTTGTCTAGCGGGAGGTACTCGACCCAGTACTTC.

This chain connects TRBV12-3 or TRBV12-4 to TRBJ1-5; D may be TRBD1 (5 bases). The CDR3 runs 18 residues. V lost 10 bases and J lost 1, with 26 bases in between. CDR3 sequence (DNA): TGTGCCACCCTCTCCCGGGGCCGAACACCGGGGAGCAATCAGCCCCAGCATTTT. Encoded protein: CATLSRGRTPGSNQPQHF.

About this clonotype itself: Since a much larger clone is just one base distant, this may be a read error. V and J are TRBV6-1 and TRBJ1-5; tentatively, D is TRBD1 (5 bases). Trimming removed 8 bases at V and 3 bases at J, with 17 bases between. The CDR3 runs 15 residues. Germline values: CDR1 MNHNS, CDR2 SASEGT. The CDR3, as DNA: TGTGCCAGCTGTCTCGATGGGGCCTCCAATCAGCCCCAGCATTTT. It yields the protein CASCLDGASNQPQHF.

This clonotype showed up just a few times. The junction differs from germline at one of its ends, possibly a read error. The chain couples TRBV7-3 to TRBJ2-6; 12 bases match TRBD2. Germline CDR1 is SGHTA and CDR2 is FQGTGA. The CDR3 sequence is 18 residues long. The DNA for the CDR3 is TGTGCCAGCAGCCTGACTAGCGGGAGTTTAGGTGGGGCCCACGTCCTGACTTTC. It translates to CASSLTSGSLGGAHVLTF. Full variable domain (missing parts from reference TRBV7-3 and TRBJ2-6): GAGVSQTPSNKVTEKGKYVELRCDPISGHTALYWYRQSLGQGPEFLIYFQGTGAADDSGLPNDRFFAVRPEGSVSTLKIQRTERGDSAVYLCASSLTSGSLGGAHVLTFGAGSRLTVL.

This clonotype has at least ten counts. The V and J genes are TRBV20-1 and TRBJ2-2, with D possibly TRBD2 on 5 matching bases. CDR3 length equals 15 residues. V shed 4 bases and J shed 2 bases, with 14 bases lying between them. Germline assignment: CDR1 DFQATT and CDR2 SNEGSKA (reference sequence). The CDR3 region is CSANHLGGNTGELFF. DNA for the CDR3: TGCAGTGCTAATCATTTAGGAGGAAACACCGGGGAGCTGTTTTTT.

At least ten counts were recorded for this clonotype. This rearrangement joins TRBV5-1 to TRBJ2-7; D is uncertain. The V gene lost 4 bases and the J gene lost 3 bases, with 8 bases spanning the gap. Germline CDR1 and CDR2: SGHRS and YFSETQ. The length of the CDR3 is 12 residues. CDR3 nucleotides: TGCGCCAGCAGCGTGAACTTCTACGAGCAGTACTTC. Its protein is CASSVNFYEQYF.

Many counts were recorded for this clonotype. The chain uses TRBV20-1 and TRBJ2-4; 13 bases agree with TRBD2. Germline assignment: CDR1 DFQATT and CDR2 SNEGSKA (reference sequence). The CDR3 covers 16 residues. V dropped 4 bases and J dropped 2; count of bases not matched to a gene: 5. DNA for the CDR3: TGCAGTGCTATTGGACTAGCGGGAGCCCCCAAAAACATTCAGTACTTC. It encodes CSAIGLAGAPKNIQYF.

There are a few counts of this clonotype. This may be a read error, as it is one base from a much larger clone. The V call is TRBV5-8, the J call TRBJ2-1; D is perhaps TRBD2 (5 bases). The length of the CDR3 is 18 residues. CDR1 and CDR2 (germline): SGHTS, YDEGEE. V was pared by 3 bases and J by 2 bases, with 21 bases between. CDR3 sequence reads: CASSSFAPLLDPYNEQFF. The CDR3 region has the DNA TGTGCCAGCAGCTCCTTTGCACCCTTACTAGACCCCTACAATGAGCAGTTCTTC.

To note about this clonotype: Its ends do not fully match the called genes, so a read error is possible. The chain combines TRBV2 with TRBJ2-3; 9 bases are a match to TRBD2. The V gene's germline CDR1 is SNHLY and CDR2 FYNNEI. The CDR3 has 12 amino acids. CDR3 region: CPGTSSTDTQYF. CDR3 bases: TGCCCCGGGACTAGCAGCACAGATACGCAGTATTTT.

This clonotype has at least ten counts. CDR3 region: CASSMQAGGYEQYF. The DNA of the CDR3 is TGTGCCAGTAGTATGCAGGCAGGGGGCTACGAGCAGTACTTC. The chain combines TRBV19 with TRBJ2-7, with 7 bases that match TRBD1. The CDR3 spans 14 residues. With V trimmed by 3 bases and J by 3 bases, 5 bases remained unmatched. Germline CDR1 LNHDA, CDR2 SQIVND (reference sequence).

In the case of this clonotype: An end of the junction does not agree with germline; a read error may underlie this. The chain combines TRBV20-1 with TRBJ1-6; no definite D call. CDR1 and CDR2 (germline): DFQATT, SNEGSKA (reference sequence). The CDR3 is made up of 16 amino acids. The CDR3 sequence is CSAREALSSSNSPLHF. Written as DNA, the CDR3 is TGCAGTGCTAGGGAAGCCTTGAGCTCCTCTAATTCACCCCTCCACTTT.